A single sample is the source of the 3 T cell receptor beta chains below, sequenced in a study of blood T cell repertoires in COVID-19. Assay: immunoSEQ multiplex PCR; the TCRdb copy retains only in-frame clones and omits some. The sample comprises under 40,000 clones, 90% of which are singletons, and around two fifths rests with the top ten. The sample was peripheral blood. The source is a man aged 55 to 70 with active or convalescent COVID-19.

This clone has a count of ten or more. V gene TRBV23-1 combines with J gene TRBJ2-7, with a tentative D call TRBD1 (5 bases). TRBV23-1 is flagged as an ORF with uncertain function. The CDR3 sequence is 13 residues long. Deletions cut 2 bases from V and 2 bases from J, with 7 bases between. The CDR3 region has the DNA TGCGCCAGCAGTCAAGACAGCCCCTACGAGCAGTACTTC. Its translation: CASSQDSPYEQYF.

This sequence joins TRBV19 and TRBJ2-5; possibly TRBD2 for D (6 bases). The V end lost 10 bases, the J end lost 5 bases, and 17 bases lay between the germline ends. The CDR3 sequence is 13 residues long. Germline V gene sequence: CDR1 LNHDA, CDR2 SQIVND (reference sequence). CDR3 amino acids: CATSAGLWETQYF. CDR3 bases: TGTGCCACTTCGGCGGGGTTGTGGGAGACCCAGTACTTC.

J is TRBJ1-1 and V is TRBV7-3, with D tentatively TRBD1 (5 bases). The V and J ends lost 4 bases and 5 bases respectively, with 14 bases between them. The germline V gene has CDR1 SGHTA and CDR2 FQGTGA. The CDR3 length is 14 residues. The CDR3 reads CASSSSGGGTEAFF. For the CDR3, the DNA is TGTGCCAGCAGCTCCTCGGGGGGAGGGACTGAAGCTTTCTTT.